The source of this T cell receptor (beta chain) is a study of blood T cell repertoires in COVID-19. CDR3 size: 15 residues. V lost 6 bases, J lost 0 bases, and 6 bases stayed unmatched. The germline V gene has CDR1 MNHEY and CDR2 SVGAGI. In the original workflow: Reference gene primers were amplified, and this amplification served to estimate nucleated cell counts. Sequencing was performed with immunoSEQ multiplex PCR; in TCRdb, only in-frame clones are kept and a portion is missing. V, J and clone size are those of that table, while D and trimming were read from the DNA. The sample includes approximately 73,000 clones, about nine tenths of them seen just once.

This chain links TRBV6-5 with TRBJ2-7, with 9 bases aligning to TRBD1. Sequencing input: peripheral blood. The source is a woman aged 55-69 years with acute or convalescent COVID-19. The CDR3 DNA reads as TGTGCCAGCAGGTCCGGGACAGGGAACTCCTACGAGCAGTACTTC. This codes for CASRSGTGNSYEQYF.